This T cell receptor beta chain comes out of a study of T cell responses to AZD1222 COVID-19 vaccine. CDR1 and CDR2 (germline): KGHDR, SFDVKD. The V end lost 5 bases, the J end lost 5 bases, and 12 bases lay between the germline ends. This CDR3 spans 14 amino acids. The method was immunoSEQ multiplex PCR; TCRdb's version includes in-frame clones alone and lacks a portion of them. Of about 100,000 clones listed, around 87% were seen once; the top ten hold 4% to 5%. This clone was seen a single time. The receptor was derived from an adult in good health. The sequencing used peripheral blood, collected on day 0 of MenACWY control vaccination. The gene calls are TRBV24-1 and TRBJ1-5, with D perhaps matching TRBD1 (6 bases). The CDR3 loop is CATSGEGEHQPQHF. In DNA form, the CDR3 reads TGTGCCACCAGTGGAGAGGGGGAACATCAGCCCCAGCATTTT.